This TCR beta chain was recovered during a study of response to subunit inactivated influenza vaccine (dated by TCRdb to about 2018). Concerning the study at large: The study used deep quantitative T cell receptor repertoire profiling to track responses to a trivalent subunit inactivated influenza vaccine.

The investigation overall reported the following: According to the authors, only a limited number of new T cells may be recruited by each seasonal influenza vaccination.

Points on this clonotype: Its specific antigen is unknown. Base qualities are not at hand, and no much larger clone is one base apart.

Library prep was done by RT-PCR. Instrument used: Illumina HiSeq 2500. TCRdb itself trimmed the public reads at Q25 with fastp, ran MiXCR and retained productive beta chains. Each CDR3 protein gets just one entry, which takes the most common genes and DNA from the rows behind it. The table for this sample lists about 540,000 distinct CDR3 sequences; around 21% of them were counted only once. Around 2.8% of the sample goes to the ten largest clones. V loses 0 bases of germline sequence and J loses 0 bases, and the interval between the two ends is 7 bases. The CDR3 contains 15 residues, cysteine and phenylalanine counted. The CDR3 DNA has 45 bases and is translated from base 1. CDR1 and CDR2 were assigned from the germline V gene as SGHRS and YFSETQ. The same data also went into a second study, on T cells expressing NK-cell markers. That second report states: 5'RACE template switching, by which a universal primer site and unique molecular identifiers were added, was used to make TCR beta cDNA libraries. About eight donors provided sorted CD3+CD56+NKG2C+, CD3+CD56+NKG2C- and CD3+CD56-NKG2C+ T-cell subsets, whose TCR beta-chain repertoires were profiled. Among the eight sequenced donors, seven were HCMV-seropositive and one was HCMV-seronegative. To restrict sorting to alphabetaTCR-expressing T cells, an anti-gammadeltaTCR antibody was added in several experiments. For five or six donors, the dominant CD3+CD56+NKG2C+ clonotypes were among the top 10 CD8+ clonotypes and accounted for about 1.0-8% of CD8+ T cells. Those dominant clonotypes were again the most abundant among CD3+CD56-NKG2C+ cells in a handful of donors, at about 25-60.1%. It remained unclear whether the expanded NKG2C-expressing T cell clones were specific for HCMV antigens. All eight donors whose samples were sequenced were randomly selected healthy volunteers, three of them men and five women. HCMV serostatus was determined by detecting HCMV-specific IgG in serum with a commercial ELISA kit. Peripheral blood mononuclear cells were isolated from blood by Ficoll density gradient centrifugation. Using Miltenyi isolation kits, CD4+ and CD8+ T cells were isolated from PBMC through magnetic immunoseparation. Priming for cDNA synthesis came from the TCR beta constant segment, and two successive PCR amplification steps followed. Sequencing of the libraries produced 2 x 150 bp reads on Illumina HiSeq 2000/2500, MiSeq or NextSeq. MIGEC handled demultiplexing of the reads and grouping by UMI, while MiTCR was used to assemble and quantify clonotypes. To exclude erroneous sequences, only TCR cDNA sequences supported by at least two reads were retained. The tcR package was used for downstream repertoire analysis, with clonotypes matched between fractions based on CDR3 nucleotide sequence plus V segment. VDJmatch was used to annotate antigen specificity against VDJdb, with one amino acid substitution in CDR3 allowed.

The rearranged chain carries TRBV5-1 and TRBJ1-3, with TRBD1 as a weak D call on 6 bases. The sample here was CD4+ T cells sorted from PBMCs, taken approximately 13 days after vaccination. The TCR was taken from a man aged 50 to 59 who received an inactivated influenza vaccine. Donor details come from another sample of the same person, matched by shared clones. Read as DNA, the sequence is TGCGCCAGCAGCTTGGTACAGGGCTCTGGAAACACCATATATTTT. It translates as CASSLVQGSGNTIYF.